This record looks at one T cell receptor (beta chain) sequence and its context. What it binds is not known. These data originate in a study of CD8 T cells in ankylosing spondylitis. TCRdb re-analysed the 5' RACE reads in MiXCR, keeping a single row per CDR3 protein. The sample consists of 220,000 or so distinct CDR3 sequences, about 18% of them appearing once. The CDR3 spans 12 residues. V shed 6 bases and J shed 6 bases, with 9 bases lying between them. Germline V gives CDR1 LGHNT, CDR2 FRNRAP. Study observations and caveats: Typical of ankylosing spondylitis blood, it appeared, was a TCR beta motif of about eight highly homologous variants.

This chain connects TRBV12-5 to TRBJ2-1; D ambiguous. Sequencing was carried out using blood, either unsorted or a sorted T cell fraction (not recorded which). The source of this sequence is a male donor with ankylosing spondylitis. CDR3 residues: CASGLWVNEQFF. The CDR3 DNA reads TGTGCTAGTGGCCTGTGGGTCAATGAGCAGTTCTTC.